This T cell receptor (beta chain) was documented in a study of beta chain features in type 1 diabetes. Across the whole study: When patients were set against healthy donors, age, gender and cell yields were similar.

As every portion of the isolated RNA was reverse transcribed, the sequencing read expressed TCRB transcripts. TCRdb's copy holds only in-frame clones and misses some; the assay was immunoSEQ multiplex PCR. The sample yields hundreds of thousands of clones, 9.6% seen once. Donors underwent one heparinised blood draw, about 120 mL on average. Sorted populations all exceeded 95% purity. The CDR3 is 15 amino acids. Trimming removed 3 bases from V and 0 bases from J, with 11 bases in between. Germline V gene lookup returns CDR1 MGHRA and CDR2 YSYEKL. The table lists this clone with a few counts. The sequenced sample was naive CD4+ T cells from blood. The TCR originated in a woman aged 18-29 years in good health. J is TRBJ1-1 and V is TRBV4-1; D is possibly TRBD1 (6 bases). In DNA form, the CDR3 reads TGCGCCAGCAGCCATATACAGGGCATGAACACTGAAGCTTTCTTT. This translates into CASSHIQGMNTEAFF.